These T cell receptor beta chains were read from a single sample in a study of T cells after yellow fever vaccination. TCRdb re-derived calls from the 5' RACE reads in MiXCR, one entry per CDR3 protein. The sample carries hundreds of thousands of distinct CDR3 sequences, around a sixth recorded once. The source material was PBMCs, sampled 5 days after the first yellow fever vaccination. These receptors originate from a man between 18 and 35 years old who received the YFV17D yellow fever vaccine. The CDR3 runs from the conserved cysteine through the conserved F or W. The order of the fields is clone size, V gene, J gene, D gene, CDR3 DNA, CDR3 protein. D genes are given only for firm matches. Part of the rows lack a size; the others show once, few, many or a class for expanded clones.

>few|TRBV25-1|TRBJ2-1|NA
TGTGCCAGCAGTGAAATCAGGGGCTCCTACAATGAGCAGTTCTTC
CASSEIRGSYNEQFF
>NA|TRBV4-1|TRBJ1-2|TRBD1
TGCGCCAGCAGCCAGCCCAGGACAGGGGTCCCATATGGCTACACCTTC
CASSQPRTGVPYGYTF
>NA|TRBV6-5|TRBJ2-7|NA
TGTGCCAGCAGTTACTCGATGTCCAGGCTTGATGCCTACGAGCAGTACTTC
CASSYSMSRLDAYEQYF
>NA|TRBV10-3|TRBJ2-1|NA
TGTGCCATCAGTGGGGTCTCCTACAATGAGCAGTTCTTC
CAISGVSYNEQFF
>NA|TRBV20-1|TRBJ2-4|NA
TGCAGTGCTAAGATAGATGGCGGAAACATTCAGTACTTC
CSAKIDGGNIQYF
>NA|TRBV15|TRBJ2-1|NA
TGTGCCACCAGCAGACCTACTGACCCCCGAGGGGACAATGAGCAGTTCTTC
CATSRPTDPRGDNEQFF
>NA|TRBV12-3/TRBV12-4|TRBJ1-5|NA
TGTGCCAGCAGCCAAATAGGGGGGCCCCAGCATTTT
CASSQIGGPQHF
>NA|TRBV9|TRBJ2-6|NA
TGTGCCAGCAGCGTCCTAGGGGCCAACGTCCTGACTTTC
CASSVLGANVLTF
>few|TRBV24-1|TRBJ2-5|NA
TGTGCCACGAACGAAGGGGCCTTCCGGGAGACCCAGTACTTC
CATNEGAFRETQYF
>few|TRBV11-2|TRBJ2-1|TRBD2
TGTGCCAGCAGCTTCACGACTAGCGGGGTGTTCCTCTCCTACAATGAGCAGTTCTTC
CASSFTTSGVFLSYNEQFF
>NA|TRBV20-1|TRBJ2-1|NA
TGCAGTGCTAGAGGAGGACTATCCTCCTACAATGAGCAGTTCTTC
CSARGGLSSYNEQFF
>few|TRBV5-6|TRBJ1-1|TRBD1
TGTGCCCCACCCAGCCGGGGACAGCGTAGCTTGAACACTGAAGCTTTCTTT
CAPPSRGQRSLNTEAFF
>NA|TRBV6-5|TRBJ1-1|NA
TGTGCCAGCAGTTACCGGGGGCTGAGGGGAACTGAAGCTTTCTTT
CASSYRGLRGTEAFF
>few|TRBV5-4|TRBJ2-1|NA
TGTGCCAGCAGAAGGGACTTACCGGTCGACAATGAGCAGTTCTTC
CASRRDLPVDNEQFF
>NA|TRBV28|TRBJ1-6|TRBD1
TGTGCCACCCACGGGACAGGGAATCTGGCCCTCCACTTT
CATHGTGNLALHF
>many|TRBV7-2|TRBJ1-1|NA
TGTGCCAGCAGCTTATCGAGGGGGAACACTGAAGCTTTCTTT
CASSLSRGNTEAFF
>NA|TRBV28|TRBJ1-1|NA
TGTGCCAGCAGTTTAAGGGGCGAGGGAACTGAAGCTTTCTTT
CASSLRGEGTEAFF
>NA|TRBV7-9|TRBJ2-1|NA
TGTGCCAGCAGCTTAGTGCCGGGTCGGCAAGTCAATGAGCAGTTCTTC
CASSLVPGRQVNEQFF
>few|TRBV9|TRBJ1-1|TRBD1
TGTGCCAGCGGTGGACAGGCGAACACTGAAGCTTTCTTT
CASGGQANTEAFF
>once|TRBV19|TRBJ1-5|TRBD1
TGTGCCAGTAGTATCCTTGACAGGGGAGTCAATCAGCCCCAGCATTTT
CASSILDRGVNQPQHF
>few|TRBV6-5|TRBJ1-2|NA
TGTGCCAGCAGTTTGATGACTCCTAACTATGGCTACACCTTC
CASSLMTPNYGYTF
>NA|TRBV9|TRBJ2-5|TRBD2
TGTGCCAGCAGCGTAATAGCGGGGCCGAAAGAGACCCAGTACTTC
CASSVIAGPKETQYF
>few|TRBV4-3|TRBJ1-2|NA
TGCGCCAGCAGCCAAGAAACCCGAAACTATGGCTACACCTTC
CASSQETRNYGYTF
>few|TRBV7-8|TRBJ1-4|NA
TGTGCCAGCTCCCCTTTGACAGCCTTGAATGAAAAACTGTTTTTT
CASSPLTALNEKLFF
>NA|TRBV20-1|TRBJ2-5|NA
TGCAGTGCTAGTCGCCAGGGATGGGGTAGGGAGACCCAGTACTTC
CSASRQGWGRETQYF
>NA|TRBV29-1|TRBJ2-1|TRBD2
TGCAGCGTCGTGTTTGTAGCGGGGGGGAGGAATGAGCAGTTCTTC
CSVVFVAGGRNEQFF
>NA|TRBV5-1|TRBJ2-1|NA
TGCGCCAGCAGGACAGCCCTAAACAATGAGCAGTTCTTC
CASRTALNNEQFF
>few|TRBV4-2|TRBJ1-2|NA
TGTGCCAGCAGCCCTCTAGTGGCAGTCCCCACTGGGAACTATGGCTACACCTTC
CASSPLVAVPTGNYGYTF
>NA|TRBV20-1|TRBJ1-2|NA
TGCAGTGCCAGGTGGGGGGGGACGAACTATGGCTACACCTTC
CSARWGGTNYGYTF
>few|TRBV2|TRBJ1-1|NA
TGTGCCAGCAGTGAAGCCACAGATTTGCAGGGGAACACTGAAGCTTTCTTT
CASSEATDLQGNTEAFF
>NA|TRBV4-1|TRBJ1-1|NA
TGCGCCAGCAGCCATGGCGATTTAGTAGCTTTCTTT
CASSHGDLVAFF
>NA|TRBV7-2|TRBJ1-1|NA
TGTGCCAGCAGCTTAGGGACGTATAACACTGAAGCTTTCTTT
CASSLGTYNTEAFF
>few|TRBV5-4|TRBJ2-5|TRBD2
TGTGCCAGCAGCTCCGGACTAGCGGGGGACCACAAGTACTTC
CASSSGLAGDHKYF
>few|TRBV20-1|TRBJ1-2|NA
TGCAGTGCAGCCCCGACCGCGGACAATGGCTACACCTTC
CSAAPTADNGYTF
>few|TRBV5-6|TRBJ2-3|NA
TGTGCCAGCAGCTACCCGTCCGGGACGCAGTATTTT
CASSYPSGTQYF
>many|TRBV12-3/TRBV12-4|TRBJ1-4|TRBD1
TGTGCCAGCAGTTTAAGCTCAGGGGGAGGGAATGAAAAACTGTTTTTT
CASSLSSGGGNEKLFF
>NA|TRBV19|TRBJ1-3|TRBD1
TGTGCCAGTAGGACGGGACAGTCAGGAAACACCATATATTTT
CASRTGQSGNTIYF
>many|TRBV12-3/TRBV12-4|TRBJ2-5|NA
TGTGCCAGCAGTTCCGGGACACCAGGGTACCAAGAGACCCAGTACTTC
CASSSGTPGYQETQYF
>NA|TRBV5-1|TRBJ1-1|NA
TGCGCCAGCAGCCCAGGCTCCAGGGCCCGGAACACTGAAGCTTTCTTT
CASSPGSRARNTEAFF
>NA|TRBV7-9|TRBJ1-2|TRBD1
TGTGCCAGCAGCCCAACGACAGGGATTGAGGGCTATGGCTACACCTTC
CASSPTTGIEGYGYTF
>NA|TRBV18|TRBJ2-2|NA
TGTGCCAGCTCACCTCGGGACCTGGCCGGGGAGCTGTTTTTT
CASSPRDLAGELFF
>NA|TRBV4-1|TRBJ2-7|NA
TGCGCCAGCAGCCAAGAAAGGGGACCCCTTTTGGACTTC
CASSQERGPLLDF
>NA|TRBV7-2|TRBJ2-4|NA
TGTGCCAGCAGCTTTCTCGGGGACGGCATTCAGTACTTC
CASSFLGDGIQYF
>NA|TRBV27|TRBJ2-7|NA
TGTGCCAGCAGTTTAGAGGCGGGGGCGATCTACGAGCAGTACTTC
CASSLEAGAIYEQYF
>NA|TRBV9|TRBJ2-4|TRBD2
TGTGCCAGCACCCCGGGACTAGCGGGGGGGGTGGTCAAAAACATTCAGTACTTC
CASTPGLAGGVVKNIQYF
>NA|TRBV19|TRBJ2-5|NA
TGTGCCAGTAGTATCGGCGGACTGGAGACCCAGTACTTC
CASSIGGLETQYF
>few|TRBV15|TRBJ2-5|TRBD1
TGTGCCACCAGCAGGCCGGGACAGGTGGAGGAGACCCAGTACTTC
CATSRPGQVEETQYF
>few|TRBV7-9|TRBJ2-1|NA
TGTGCCAGCAGCTTAATTGTCTTGGGCCATGAGCAGTTCTTC
CASSLIVLGHEQFF
>few|TRBV27|TRBJ2-3|NA
TGTGCCAGCAGTTTATCCTTACCCACAGATACGCAGTATTTT
CASSLSLPTDTQYF
>NA|TRBV20-1|TRBJ2-7|NA
TGCAGTGCTAGTTTGGGCTCTTACGAGCAGTACTTC
CSASLGSYEQYF
>NA|TRBV11-2|TRBJ2-5|TRBD1
TGTGCCAGCAGCTTAGGTTACCGGGACAGGGGACAAGAGACCCAGTACTTC
CASSLGYRDRGQETQYF
>NA|TRBV12-3/TRBV12-4|TRBJ2-1|TRBD1
TGTGCCAGCAGTCCCGGGGACAGCCTCAATGAGCAGTTCTTC
CASSPGDSLNEQFF
>many|TRBV12-3/TRBV12-4|TRBJ2-7|NA
TGTGCCAGCAGTAAGACCGGCCGGAGCTACGAGCAGTACTTC
CASSKTGRSYEQYF
>NA|TRBV5-6|TRBJ2-3|NA
TGTGCCAGCAGCTTTCAGGCCGTAAGCACAGATACGCAGTATTTT
CASSFQAVSTDTQYF